This TCR beta chain was captured by sequencing in a study of blood T cell repertoires in COVID-19. Study at large: Sample material is recorded as cDNA or gDNA derived from T cells, B-cell-depleted T cells, or PBMCs.

The method was immunoSEQ multiplex PCR; TCRdb's version includes in-frame clones alone and lacks a portion of them. This table has approximately 400,000 clones, roughly nine tenths appearing once. Germline-derived CDR1 and CDR2 are MNHEY and SVGAGI. J was trimmed by 7 bases and V by 7 bases; bases with no gene match: 13. The CDR3 runs 15 residues. The sequence came from a man in his forties with acute or convalescent COVID-19. Material: peripheral blood. The chain joins TRBV6-5 to TRBJ2-1, with TRBD2 identical over 7 bases. CDR3 protein: CASIPSGGSRNEQFF. The CDR3 bases are TGTGCCAGCATTCCCTCGGGCGGGAGTCGGAATGAGCAGTTCTTC.